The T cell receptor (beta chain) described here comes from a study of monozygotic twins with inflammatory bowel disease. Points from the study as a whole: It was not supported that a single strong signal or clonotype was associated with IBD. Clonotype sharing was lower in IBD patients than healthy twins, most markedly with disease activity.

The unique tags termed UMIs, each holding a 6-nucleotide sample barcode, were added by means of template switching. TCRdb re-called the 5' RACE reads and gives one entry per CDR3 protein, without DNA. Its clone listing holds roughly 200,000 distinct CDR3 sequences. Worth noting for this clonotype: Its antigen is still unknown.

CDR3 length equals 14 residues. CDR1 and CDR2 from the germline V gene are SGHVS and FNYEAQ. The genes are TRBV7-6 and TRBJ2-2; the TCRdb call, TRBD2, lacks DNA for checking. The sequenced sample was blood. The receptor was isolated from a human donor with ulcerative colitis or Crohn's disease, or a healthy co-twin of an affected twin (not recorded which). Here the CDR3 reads CASSSGLATGELFF.